These T cell receptor beta chains were read from a single sample in a study of metastatic and nonmetastatic thyroid tumors. TCRdb redid the clone calls on the PCR reads using MiXCR. The sample records roughly 20,000 clones, roughly 31% being singletons. The sequenced material came from blood. Source of these receptors: a female donor with papillary thyroid cancer or a benign thyroid nodule (not recorded which). Some clones in this sample may be carry-over from other donors' samples. Each CDR3 is given with its conserved first and last residue.

j_gene: TRBJ2-3
v_gene: TRBV4-2
CDR3aa: CASSQGLAGNTDTQYF

j_gene: TRBJ2-1
v_gene: TRBV4-1
CDR3aa: CASSQGAPVAAQFF

j_gene: TRBJ1-4
v_gene: TRBV19
CDR3aa: CASTTRTDHTTNEKLFF

j_gene: TRBJ2-3
v_gene: TRBV6-1
CDR3aa: CASGKTSWSYTQYF

j_gene: TRBJ2-2
v_gene: TRBV19
CDR3aa: CASSSQGAAGELFF

j_gene: TRBJ2-1
v_gene: TRBV5-4
CDR3aa: CASSSRALDEQFF

j_gene: TRBJ1-1
v_gene: TRBV19
CDR3aa: CASSAPGGKMNTEAFF

j_gene: TRBJ1-2
v_gene: TRBV4-1
CDR3aa: CASSGPTGAYGYTF

j_gene: TRBJ2-5
v_gene: TRBV20-1
CDR3aa: CSARGTSAQETQYF

j_gene: TRBJ1-5
v_gene: TRBV20-1
CDR3aa: CSARVGTSENQPQHF

j_gene: TRBJ2-3
v_gene: TRBV2
CDR3aa: CASSVSTSEDTQYF

j_gene: TRBJ2-7
v_gene: TRBV4-2
CDR3aa: CASGHQNEQYF

j_gene: TRBJ1-1
v_gene: TRBV2
CDR3aa: CASSYRGQGEAFF

j_gene: TRBJ1-1
v_gene: TRBV29-1
CDR3aa: CSVNRDRDTEAFF

j_gene: TRBJ2-6
v_gene: TRBV12-3/TRBV12-4
CDR3aa: CASSPGSAGANVLTF

j_gene: TRBJ1-6
v_gene: TRBV2
CDR3aa: CAISSGLRNSPLHF

j_gene: TRBJ1-1
v_gene: TRBV3-1
CDR3aa: CASSQGHLRSTEAFF

j_gene: TRBJ1-1
v_gene: TRBV9
CDR3aa: CASSVEGKTEAFF

j_gene: TRBJ1-5
v_gene: TRBV12-3/TRBV12-4
CDR3aa: CASRPPPGNQPQHF

j_gene: TRBJ1-2
v_gene: TRBV12-3/TRBV12-4
CDR3aa: CASGPSGGVRYGHTF

j_gene: TRBJ1-6
v_gene: TRBV6-9
CDR3aa: CASSYRMTGYNSPLHF

j_gene: TRBJ2-3
v_gene: TRBV20-1
CDR3aa: CSARGPPGGAGLPDTQYF

j_gene: TRBJ2-3
v_gene: TRBV7-3
CDR3aa: CASSFGTSGTDTQYF

j_gene: TRBJ1-5
v_gene: TRBV4-1
CDR3aa: CASSQRESNQPQHF

j_gene: TRBJ2-7
v_gene: TRBV20-1
CDR3aa: CSAPNTVTEEQYF

j_gene: TRBJ2-2
v_gene: TRBV5-1
CDR3aa: CASRRSGAGTNTGELFF

j_gene: TRBJ2-1
v_gene: TRBV20-1
CDR3aa: CSARVGRSSLNEQFF

j_gene: TRBJ1-2
v_gene: TRBV9
CDR3aa: CASSVGGANIYGYTF

j_gene: TRBJ2-1
v_gene: TRBV6-2/TRBV6-3
CDR3aa: CASSNSGGSYNEQLF

j_gene: TRBJ1-1
v_gene: TRBV20-1
CDR3aa: CSAPRTGSDTEAFF

j_gene: TRBJ2-1
v_gene: TRBV30
CDR3aa: CAWSAGLDNEQFF

j_gene: TRBJ2-7
v_gene: TRBV11-2
CDR3aa: CASSFTPDLGGWVEQYF

j_gene: TRBJ2-2
v_gene: TRBV14
CDR3aa: CASSQDWSGAAPGELFF